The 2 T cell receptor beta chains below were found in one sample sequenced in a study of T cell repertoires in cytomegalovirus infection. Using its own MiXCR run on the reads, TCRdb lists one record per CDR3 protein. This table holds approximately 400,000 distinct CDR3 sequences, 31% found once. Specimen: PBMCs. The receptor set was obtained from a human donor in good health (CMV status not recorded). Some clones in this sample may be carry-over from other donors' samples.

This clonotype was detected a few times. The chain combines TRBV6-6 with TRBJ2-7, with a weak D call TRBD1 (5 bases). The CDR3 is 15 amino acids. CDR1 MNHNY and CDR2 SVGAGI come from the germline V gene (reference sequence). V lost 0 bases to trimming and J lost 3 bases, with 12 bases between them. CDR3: CASSYSTGAYYEQYF. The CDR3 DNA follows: TGTGCCAGCAGTTACTCCACAGGAGCTTACTACGAGCAGTACTTC.

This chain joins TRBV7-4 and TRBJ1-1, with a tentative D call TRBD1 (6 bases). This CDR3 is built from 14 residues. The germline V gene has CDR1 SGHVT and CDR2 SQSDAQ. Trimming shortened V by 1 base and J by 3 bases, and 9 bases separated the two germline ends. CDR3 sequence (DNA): TGTGCCAGCAGCTTAGAGGGGGGGGACACTGAAGCTTTCTTT. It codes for CASSLEGGDTEAFF.